Below, 21 T cell receptor beta chains from the same sample are listed, as sequenced in a study of tumor-infiltrating lymphocytes in primary liver carcinoma. Total RNA and DNA came together from approximately 20-30 mg of bulk tissue without cell sorting. Reverse transcription of 500 ng total RNA with a constant-region primer produced TCR beta cDNA. Investigators got TCR beta libraries out of three nested multiplex PCR rounds, done with slightly modified ARM-PCR. A C-beta reverse primer was combined with TRBV1-TRBV30 forward primers in the first two PCR rounds, and each round had ten to eleven cycles. TCRdb re-analysed the multiplex PCR reads in MiXCR, keeping a single row per CDR3 protein. The top ten hold about a fifth of the sample, which has roughly 100,000 distinct CDR3 sequences, roughly 80% seen once. The sequenced material came from liver tumor tissue from sampling region 3. The sample's subset: tumor region T3, left-lateral pole. These receptors all come from a man aged 35-49 years with primary liver carcinoma and hepatitis B virus infection.

A remark on this clonotype: Mismatch with germline at one junction end may stem from a read error. The chain joins TRBV29-1 to TRBJ1-2; D ambiguous. The CDR3 runs 12 residues. Germline loops: CDR1 SQVTM, CDR2 ANQGSEA. The CDR3 region is CSGGGLSYGYAF. CDR3 sequence (DNA): TGCAGCGGAGGAGGATTGAGCTATGGATACGCCTTC.

To note about this clonotype: One end of the junction varies from germline; a read error may be responsible. V usage is TRBV6-1 and J usage is TRBJ1-2; D unclear. CDR1 is MNHNS, CDR2 SASEGT, per germline. CDR3 length equals 13 residues. CDR3 bases: TGTGCCAGTTCACGGACCACATCATATGACTACACCTTC. Translation: CASSRTTSYDYTF.

With respect to this clonotype: One end of the junction does not line up with germline, which may come from a read error. The chain has TRBV6-1 and TRBJ1-5; 8 positions agree with TRBD1. Looked up from germline, CDR1 is MNHNS and CDR2 is SASEGT. This CDR3 has 16 residues. CDR3 sequence (DNA): TGTGGCAGCAGTGGAAGACAGGGGTTGAGCAATCAGCCCCAGCATTTT. It encodes CGSSGRQGLSNQPQHF.

This clonotype was picked up many times. The rearrangement joins TRBV5-5 to TRBJ1-2; the match to TRBD1 covers 7 bases. J gave up 5 bases and V 4 bases, and 8 bases lay outside the gene matches. The CDR3 loop spans 14 amino acids. The germline V gene encodes CDR1 SGHKS and CDR2 YYEKEE (reference sequence). CDR3 protein: CASSTRQGGYGYTF. Here the CDR3 DNA reads TGTGCCAGCAGCACTAGACAGGGTGGATATGGCTACACCTTC.

By proportion, this clonotype is medium-sized. The chain recombines TRBV4-1 with TRBJ2-3, with D unclear. The germline CDR1 and CDR2 sequences are MGHRA and YSYEKL. Trimming took 0 bases from V and 6 from J, leaving 13 bases between them. This CDR3 region has 15 residues. Here the CDR3 DNA reads TGCGCCAGCAGCCAAGATCCGAGTGGAAGGGATACGCAGTATTTT. Translated, it gives CASSQDPSGRDTQYF.

The rearrangement joins TRBV6-1 to TRBJ2-1; the D gene could be TRBD1 or TRBD2 (5 bases each). The CDR3 runs to 16 residues. CDR1 and CDR2 from the germline V gene are MNHNS and SASEGT. V was pared by 9 bases and J by 7 bases, with 25 bases between. CDR3 amino acids: CASSRKGSVDWNEQFF. CDR3 in DNA: TGTGCCAGTAGTCGAAAGGGGAGCGTGGATTGGAATGAGCAGTTCTTC.

CDR3 in DNA: TGTGCCAGCAGTCGAATACTGGTTTCACCCCTCCACTTT. Translation: CASSRILVSPLHF. This rearrangement joins TRBV11-1 to TRBJ1-6; D not resolved. Per germline, CDR1 SGHAT and CDR2 FQDESV (reference sequence). The CDR3 is 13 residues long. V gave up 6 bases and J gave up 9 bases, with 12 bases separating them.

Notes on this clonotype: One junction end does not reproduce the germline sequence, and a read error may be involved. J is TRBJ2-3 and V is TRBV11-1, with D hard to call. CDR1 and CDR2 (germline): SGHAT, FQDESV (reference sequence). CDR3 length: 13 residues. The CDR3 DNA sequence: TGTGCCAGTAGCTTTGGGGATCGAGATACGCAATATTTT. Translation: CASSFGDRDTQYF.

Turning to this clonotype: The germline gene is not matched at one end of the junction; a read error may be the cause. J is TRBJ2-1 and V is TRBV5-4; D could derive from TRBD1 or TRBD2 (5 bases each). This CDR3 has 14 residues. Germline-derived CDR1 and CDR2 are SGHNT and YYREEE (reference sequence). The CDR3 here is CGSSSSGTYNEQFF. CDR3 coding DNA: TGTGGCAGCAGCTCCTCTGGGACCTACAATGAACAGTTCTTC.

The sample holds a few counts of this clonotype. A clone one base away is much larger, so this may be a read error. This chain links TRBV28 with TRBJ2-2; D may match TRBD1 or TRBD2 (5 bases each). The CDR3 is made up of 15 amino acids. CDR1 and CDR2 (germline): MDHEN, SYDVKM. CDR3 sequence: CASTIGDPSTGEPFF. DNA of the CDR3: TGTGCCAGCACCATTGGGGACCCTAGCACCGGGGAGCCGTTTTTT.

In regard to this clonotype: One junction end disagrees with the germline gene, perhaps due to a read error. The chain recombines TRBV11-3 with TRBJ2-1, with D perhaps TRBD1 or TRBD2 (5 bases each). The germline V gene encodes CDR1 SGHNT and CDR2 YENEEA. The CDR3 covers 16 residues. CDR3 DNA: TGTGCCAGCAGCTTAGGGGGGTCCTCTAGGTATAATGAGAAGTTCTTC. As protein: CASSLGGSSRYNEKFF.

This clonotype has ten or more counts. J is TRBJ1-1 and V is TRBV28; D is unclear. The length of the CDR3 is 16 residues. Trimming took off 3 bases at V and 2 bases at J, with 16 bases between the two ends. CDR1 and CDR2 from the germline V gene are MDHEN and SYDVKM. The CDR3 region is CASSFPPRQLNTEAFF. The CDR3 DNA reads as TGTGCCAGCAGTTTCCCTCCGAGGCAGCTAAACACTGAAGCTTTCTTT.

This clonotype was recorded once. Sequence at one end of the junction differs from germline and may be a read error. The CDR3 region has the DNA TGTGTCAGCAGCCGAAGTGGGACAGATACCCAGTACTTC. Translation gives CVSSRSGTDTQYF. The chain joins TRBV12-3 or TRBV12-4 to TRBJ2-5; TRBD1 agrees at 7 bases. The CDR3 totals 13 residues.

For this clonotype: One end of the junction varies from germline; a read error may be responsible. The rearrangement links TRBV11-2 to TRBJ1-3; D possibly corresponds to TRBD1 (5 bases). CDR3 length equals 15 residues. The germline CDR1 and CDR2 sequences are SGHAT and FQNNGV. The CDR3 DNA reads TGTGCCAACAGCCCACTGAGACAGCCGAGGAACACCATATATTTT. Protein product: CANSPLRQPRNTIYF.

Note on this clonotype: Without the conserved terminal phenylalanine or tryptophan, this CDR3 likely stems from a read error. The rearrangement links TRBV6-5 to TRBJ2-7, with D unresolved. Germline V gives CDR1 MNHEY, CDR2 SVGAGI. This CDR3 contains 18 residues. Trimming shortened V by 9 bases and J by 2 bases, and 29 bases separated the two germline ends. DNA for the CDR3: TGTGCCAGTAGATACAAGGGCCCTGCCACTTCGATACCCTACGAGCAGTACTCC. This translates into CASRYKGPATSIPYEQYS.

As for this clonotype: The CDR3 ends on some other residue instead of the conserved phenylalanine or tryptophan, so this is likely a read error. The J gene is TRBJ2-7, the V gene TRBV28, with D perhaps given as TRBD1 or TRBD2 (5 bases each). The length of the CDR3 is 13 residues. CDR1 and CDR2 from the germline V gene are MDHEN and SYDVKM. CDR3 loop: CASSGDRAYEQYS. CDR3 nucleotide sequence: TGTGCCAGCAGCGGGGACCGCGCCTATGAGCAGTACTCC.

In its sample, this clonotype was seen once. The junction does not match germline at one end; this may be a read error. This sequence joins TRBV2 and TRBJ2-1; 8 positions match TRBD1. The CDR3 sequence is 14 residues long. Germline V gene lookup returns CDR1 SNHLY and CDR2 FYNNEI. CDR3 nucleotide sequence: TGTGGCAGCAGTCTCGGACAGGGTTCCAATGAGCAGTTCTTC. This codes for CGSSLGQGSNEQFF.

In regard to this clonotype: Since a much larger clone is just one base distant, this may be a read error. The chain recombines TRBV5-1 with TRBJ2-7; 9 bases fit TRBD1. The germline gives CDR1 SGHRS, CDR2 YFSETQ. The CDR3 covers 13 residues. V was pared by 6 bases and J by 6 bases, with 7 bases of the junction left unmatched. DNA for the CDR3: TGCGCCAGCAACGCCGGGACAGGGCGCGAGCAGTACTTC. It yields the protein CASNAGTGREQYF.

This clonotype counts as medium-sized. The J gene is TRBJ2-3, the V gene TRBV11-1; 15 bases line up with TRBD2. The CDR3 sequence is 19 residues long. Germline values: CDR1 SGHAT, CDR2 FQDESV (reference sequence). Germline trimming cut 5 bases from V and 3 bases from J; bases unmatched to any gene: 12. The CDR3 loop reads CASSGARTSGRALTDTQYF. In DNA, the CDR3 is TGTGCCAGCAGCGGGGCCCGGACTAGCGGGAGGGCCCTGACAGATACGCAGTATTTT. The whole variable domain, remainder taken from reference TRBV11-1 and TRBJ2-3, is EAEVAQSPRYKITEKSQAVAFWCDPISGHATLYWYRQILGQGPELLVQFQDESVVDDSQLPKDRFSAERLKGVDSTLKIQPAELGDSAMYLCASSGARTSGRALTDTQYFGPGTRLTVL.

About this clonotype: Sequence at one end of the junction differs from germline and may be a read error. The V gene is TRBV20-1, the J gene TRBJ2-2; TRBD2 matches 11 bases. The germline V gene has CDR1 DFQATT and CDR2 SNEGSKA (reference sequence). This CDR3 spans 17 amino acids. The CDR3 loop is CSASSGLAGLNAGDLFF. CDR3 nucleotides: TGCAGTGCTTCCTCAGGACTAGCGGGTTTGAACGCCGGGGATCTGTTTTTT.

Concerning this clonotype itself: One end of the junction varies from germline; a read error may be responsible. The J gene is TRBJ1-4, the V gene TRBV4-2; D remains unclear. CDR1 and CDR2 (germline): LGHNA, YNFKEQ. The CDR3 has 13 residues. The CDR3, as DNA: TGCGCCAGCAGCCAGTCCCACCATGAAAAACTGTTTTTT. Its translation is CASSQSHHEKLFF.